The present entry profiles one T cell receptor beta chain with its context. What it recognizes is unknown. The data originate from a study of identical twins. Study outcomes and limitations: Invariant populations such as MAIT and iNKT cells could partly muddle zero-insertion analyses. The conclusions drew on cross-sectional statistical analysis instead of tracking the same donors.

Only healthy Caucasians were included as donors. With 2 bases removed from V and 2 bases from J, the gap between germline ends came to 19 bases. The CDR3 is 16 amino acids. Germline CDR1 is DFQATT and CDR2 is SNEGSKA (reference sequence). TCRdb passed the 5' RACE reads through MiXCR, listing each CDR3 protein once. There are 420,000 or so distinct CDR3 sequences in the sample; roughly 20% occur only once, and about 12% lies in the top ten. What was sequenced was naive T cells sorted from blood. This sequence was found in a man aged 50-59 years in good health. The chain carries TRBV20-1 and TRBJ2-7; TRBD2 might be the D (6 bases). CDR3 nucleotides: TGCAGTGCTAGACGCCGGGGGACGACACAACCCTACGAGCAGTACTTC. This sequence encodes CSARRRGTTQPYEQYF.